This T cell receptor (beta chain) was sequenced in a study of a mutant IDH1 vaccine in newly diagnosed glioma. The overall study: Patients in the study were vaccinated eight times, receiving shots in weeks 1, 3, 5, 7, 11, 15, 19 and 23. Study-wide findings and caveats: Of all patients, nearly 95% showed vaccine-induced immune responses.

About this clone itself: Its antigen is as yet unknown.

The CDR3 is 12 amino acids. In germline, CDR1 is SGHVS, CDR2 FNYEAQ. V was shortened by 5 bases and J by 5 bases, with 8 bases between the two germline ends. Stated time point: week 11, during vaccination. In the vaccine, a single dose held 300 ug of the mutant IDH1 20-mer peptide, along with topical imiquimod. The donor cohort comprised cases of new WHO grade 3 or 4 IDH1-mutant, ATRX-lost astrocytoma. Data came from immunoSEQ multiplex PCR; TCRdb stores just in-frame clones and leaves some out. The repertoire includes about 110,000 clones, under 90% of them detected once, and around 0.61% sits in the top ten.

The TCR sequence derives from a woman in her forties or fifties with glioma. This chain joins TRBV7-6 and TRBJ2-3, with D hard to call. Sequenced here: PBMCs, sampled from a glioma patient whose treatment included an IDH1 peptide vaccine. DNA of the CDR3: TGTGCCAGCAGCCCTCCGATAGATACGCAGTATTTT. It is translated as CASSPPIDTQYF.